The TCR beta chain described here comes from a study of shared clonotypes between healthy human individuals. With respect to this clone: Its cognate antigen is unknown.

The CDR3 has 13 residues. Germline assignment: CDR1 SNHLY and CDR2 FYNNEI. V was cut by 4 bases and J by 4 bases, with 8 bases left in between. Each sorted subset replicate got 200 ng genomic DNA, about 33,000 genomes. Data came from immunoSEQ multiplex PCR; TCRdb stores just in-frame clones and leaves some out. The data hold 2 million to 3 million clones, with approximately 90% observed a single time. Overall study results and limits: The study found lower generation probabilities in non-shared clonotypes than in those shared by all four donors. Researchers found naive subsets generally carried larger estimated richness than memory subsets.

The V gene is TRBV2, the J gene TRBJ1-5; D is undetermined. Source material: naive CD4+ T cells sorted from blood. Subset specified: CD45RA+ positively selected. The sequence was obtained from a man between 18 and 29 years old in good health. The CDR3 region is CASSGPLNQPQHF. The DNA for the CDR3 is TGTGCCAGCAGTGGGCCTCTAAATCAGCCCCAGCATTTT.